These 30 T cell receptor beta chains came from one sample sequenced in a study of T cells in Graves' hyperthyroidism and ophthalmopathy. Amplification of TCR beta CDR3 regions used RNA as the template. First-round RT-PCR with HTBI primers amplified the TCR CDR3 region. TCRdb called the multiplex PCR reads again in MiXCR, with one record for every CDR3 protein. The sample holds about 840,000 distinct CDR3 sequences, 38% seen once. Sequenced material: blood. All receptors come from a man between 18 and 29 years old with Graves' hyperthyroidism.

The chain is built from TRBV10-3 and TRBJ1-1; a possible D gene is TRBD1 (6 bases). The CDR3 is made up of 15 amino acids. Trimming took 3 bases from V and 2 from J, leaving 13 bases between them. Germline V gene sequence: CDR1 ENHRY, CDR2 SYGVKD. DNA of the CDR3: TGTGCCATCAGTGACCCCCGGACAGTCAACACTGAAGCTTTCTTT. It encodes CAISDPRTVNTEAFF.

The gene calls are TRBV7-6 and TRBJ1-4; TRBD1 agrees at 9 bases. Germline loops: CDR1 SGHVS, CDR2 FNYEAQ. CDR3 length: 14 residues. The V and J ends lost 8 bases and 5 bases, in that order; junction bases with no gene match: 6. The CDR3 region has the DNA TGTGCCAGCGGAAAAGGGACAGGGAATGAAAAACTGTTTTTT. Its translation: CASGKGTGNEKLFF. Drawing the rest from reference TRBV7-6 and TRBJ1-4, the complete variable domain is GAGVSQSPRYKVTKRGQDVALRCDPISGHVSLYWYRQALGQGPEFLTYFNYEAQQDKSGLPNDRFSAERPEGSISTLTIQRTEQRDSAMYRCASGKGTGNEKLFFGSGTQLSVL.

The chain recombines TRBV5-1 with TRBJ2-5; D possibly corresponds to TRBD2 (5 bases). Between the trimmed V and J ends, which lost 2 bases and 3 bases, there was a span of 11 bases. Germline V gene lookup returns CDR1 SGHRS and CDR2 YFSETQ. The CDR3 totals 14 residues. The CDR3 region is CASSLRETEETQYF. The CDR3 DNA sequence: TGCGCCAGCAGCTTAAGGGAGACGGAAGAGACCCAGTACTTC.

For the CDR3, the DNA is TGCAGTGCTAGCAGCCCGGGACGGACTTTC. Translated, it gives CSASSPGRTF. The gene calls are TRBV20-1 and TRBJ2-6; possibly TRBD1 or TRBD2 for D (5 bases each). Germline CDR1 is DFQATT and CDR2 is SNEGSKA (reference sequence). V lost 3 bases to trimming and J lost 18 bases, with 12 bases between them. The CDR3 spans 10 residues.

The chain links TRBV29-1 to TRBJ1-4; possibly TRBD1 for D (5 bases). The CDR3 has 11 amino acids. Germline V CDR1 and CDR2: SQVTM, ANQGSEA. V lost 7 bases to trimming and J lost 5 bases, with 8 bases between them. CDR3 sequence (DNA): TGCAGCGGGGACGGGAATGAAAAACTGTTTTTT. Translating it yields CSGDGNEKLFF.

J is TRBJ2-7 and V is TRBV7-9; 7 bases map to TRBD2. Trimming cost V 4 bases and J 2 bases; bases outside gene matches: 5. The CDR3 length is 14 residues. Germline V gives CDR1 SEHNR, CDR2 FQNEAQ (reference sequence). The CDR3 loop is CASSSTAGPYEQYF. The CDR3 DNA sequence: TGTGCCAGCAGCTCGACAGCGGGACCCTACGAGCAGTACTTC.

This chain connects TRBV12-5 to TRBJ1-5; D is uncertain. The CDR3 is 14 residues long. The V gene's germline CDR1 is LGHNT and CDR2 FRNRAP. CDR3 DNA: TGTGCCAGCAGTCCTGCGGGGAAAAATCAGCCCCAGCATTTT. This encodes CASSPAGKNQPQHF. The entire variable domain, with the rest obtained from reference TRBV12-5 and TRBJ1-5, is as follows: DARVTQTPRHKVTEMGQEVTMRCQPILGHNTVFWYRQTMMQGLELLAYFRNRAPLDDSGMPKDRFSAEMPDATLATLKIQPSEPRDSAVYFCASSPAGKNQPQHFGDGTRLSIL.

This sequence joins TRBV5-1 and TRBJ1-1; 7 nucleotides align to TRBD1. Germline loops: CDR1 SGHRS, CDR2 YFSETQ. The length of the CDR3 is 18 residues. V dropped 3 bases and J dropped 2; count of bases not matched to a gene: 16. This chain's CDR3 is CASSYTPTGWGGNTEAFF. The DNA for the CDR3 is TGCGCCAGCAGCTACACCCCGACAGGGTGGGGGGGAAACACTGAAGCTTTCTTT.

This clonotype appeared a few times. The rearrangement uses TRBV20-1 and TRBJ1-5, with 10 bases identical to TRBD1. This CDR3 contains 13 residues. In germline, CDR1 is DFQATT, CDR2 SNEGSKA (reference sequence). The ends lost 7 bases at V and 5 bases at J; junction bases unmatched: 5. DNA of the CDR3: TGCAGTGTTCAGACAGGGGGCTATCAGCCCCAGCATTTT. Residues: CSVQTGGYQPQHF.

A few counts support this clonotype. The CDR3 loop reads CASSDPGLAYYEQYF. The CDR3 region has the DNA TGTGCCAGCAGTGATCCGGGACTAGCCTATTACGAGCAGTACTTC. The chain links TRBV6-1 to TRBJ2-7; 9 nucleotides line up with TRBD2. This CDR3 region has 15 residues. V shed 3 bases and J 4 bases; nucleotides not matched to a gene: 7. Germline CDR1 MNHNS, CDR2 SASEGT.

The rearrangement links TRBV7-2 to TRBJ1-6, with 9 bases identical to TRBD1. The CDR3 runs to 16 residues. Germline values: CDR1 SGHTA, CDR2 FQGNSA. Trimming took 6 bases from V and 9 from J; bases not matched to a gene: 12. The CDR3, as DNA: TGTGCCAGCAGTCACCCCCCACAGGGGGCCACTTCACCCCTCCACTTT. Translating gives CASSHPPQGATSPLHF.

In this sample, this clonotype turned up many times. This chain connects TRBV25-1 to TRBJ2-7; D is unclear. This CDR3 region has 12 residues. CDR1 is MGHDK, CDR2 SYGVNS, per germline. Trimming stripped 10 bases from V and 1 base from J, with 11 bases between. The CDR3 spells CATSPRSYEQYF. The CDR3 region has the DNA TGTGCCACCTCTCCCAGATCCTACGAGCAGTACTTC.

This chain's CDR3 is CASSQDLSHTIYF. In nucleotides, the CDR3 is TGCGCCAGCAGCCAAGACCTCAGTCACACCATATATTTT. The rearrangement uses TRBV4-1 and TRBJ1-3; unclear D gene. The germline V gene encodes CDR1 MGHRA and CDR2 YSYEKL. Trimming removed 0 bases at V and 8 bases at J, with 8 bases between. The length of the CDR3 is 13 residues.

The sample holds a few counts of this clonotype. V is TRBV14 and J is TRBJ1-2; D remains unclear. CDR1 SGHDN and CDR2 FVKESK come from the germline V gene. This CDR3 spans 13 amino acids. The V end lost 1 base, the J end lost 5 bases, and 8 bases lay between the germline ends. The CDR3 loop reads CASSQVGWYGYTF. The CDR3 DNA reads as TGTGCCAGCAGCCAAGTCGGGTGGTATGGCTACACCTTC.

This clonotype was detected ten times or more. The chain is built from TRBV29-1 and TRBJ2-7; D is unresolved. V lost 4 bases and J 4 bases, leaving 8 bases between the germline ends. The CDR3 extends over 11 amino acids. The V gene's germline CDR1 is SQVTM and CDR2 ANQGSEA. The CDR3 DNA sequence: TGCAGCGTTGCTAACGAGTACGAGCAGTACTTC. As protein: CSVANEYEQYF.

This clonotype came up a few times. The chain joins TRBV6-5 to TRBJ1-1, with D uncertain. Deletions cut 2 bases from V and 6 bases from J, with 13 bases between. The CDR3 runs 14 residues. CDR1 is MNHEY, CDR2 SVGAGI, per germline. The CDR3 bases are TGTGCCAGCAGTTACGACGGGATGTTGGCTGAAGCTTTCTTT. Translating it yields CASSYDGMLAEAFF.

This clonotype showed up just a few times. The V call is TRBV6-1, the J call TRBJ1-5; tentatively, D is TRBD1 (6 bases). The germline V gene has CDR1 MNHNS and CDR2 SASEGT. The CDR3 has 15 amino acids. Trimming removed 2 bases from V and 5 bases from J, with 13 bases in between. CDR3 coding DNA: TGTGCCAGCAGTGAACCCACAGGGTTGGATCAGCCCCAGCATTTT. Residues: CASSEPTGLDQPQHF.

Only a few counts were recorded for this clonotype. The chain is built from TRBV14 and TRBJ2-7; possible D gene TRBD1, 5 bases. Deletions cut 1 base from V and 0 bases from J, with 13 bases between. The CDR3 loop spans 16 amino acids. Germline values: CDR1 SGHDN, CDR2 FVKESK. The CDR3 region has the DNA TGTGCCAGCAGCCAAGTTCCAGGGCTTGGCTCCTACGAGCAGTACTTC. Translated: CASSQVPGLGSYEQYF.

The V call is TRBV6-1, the J call TRBJ2-5; D is ambiguous. V was trimmed by 4 bases and J by 0 bases, leaving 6 bases between them. In germline, CDR1 is MNHNS, CDR2 SASEGT. The CDR3 is 13 amino acids. In DNA form, the CDR3 reads TGTGCCAGCAGTGGTTGGAACCAAGAGACCCAGTACTTC. Protein: CASSGWNQETQYF.

Ten or more counts support this clonotype. The chain uses TRBV10-3 and TRBJ2-6; the D is unclear. Per the germline V gene, CDR1 is ENHRY and CDR2 is SYGVKD. This CDR3 region has 15 residues. V was pared by 2 bases and J by 2 bases, with 7 bases between. In nucleotides, the CDR3 is TGTGCCATCAGTGAGAACCCCCCTGGGGCCAACGTCCTGACTTTC. Its protein is CAISENPPGANVLTF.

The chain combines TRBV7-9 with TRBJ2-7; 7 bases map to TRBD1. The CDR3 loop spans 16 amino acids. In germline, CDR1 is SEHNR, CDR2 FQNEAQ (reference sequence). J gave up 2 bases and V 0 bases, and 7 bases lay outside the gene matches. The CDR3 DNA reads as TGTGCCAGCAGCTTAGCGAGAGGGGGCCAAACCTACGAGCAGTACTTC. Its protein product is CASSLARGGQTYEQYF.

This clonotype came up a few times. The chain links TRBV19 to TRBJ1-5; D perhaps matches TRBD1 (6 bases). The CDR3 loop spans 17 amino acids. Trimming stripped 6 bases from V and 1 base from J, with 19 bases between. Germline values: CDR1 LNHDA, CDR2 SQIVND (reference sequence). CDR3 sequence reads: CASRSVFRGGSNQPQHF. The CDR3 nucleotides are TGTGCCAGTAGAAGTGTATTCAGGGGAGGGAGCAATCAGCCCCAGCATTTT.

V and J are TRBV10-3 and TRBJ1-1; tentative D call: TRBD1 (5 bases). Germline V gene lookup returns CDR1 ENHRY and CDR2 SYGVKD. The germline V and J ends were trimmed by 7 bases and 2 bases, with 11 bases remaining between them. The length of the CDR3 is 13 residues. In DNA form, the CDR3 reads TGTGCCATCACGAAGGGGTTTAACACTGAAGCTTTCTTT. It encodes CAITKGFNTEAFF.

V usage is TRBV2 and J usage is TRBJ1-2; D is unresolved. CDR1 is SNHLY and CDR2 is FYNNEI in the germline V gene. V was shortened by 10 bases and J by 3 bases, with 9 bases between the two germline ends. The CDR3 consists of 11 residues. The CDR3 DNA follows: TGTGCCACCGCGACGGACTATGGCTACACCTTC. It specifies CATATDYGYTF.

This clonotype was counted only a few times. CDR3: CASSLTGGEEKLFF. CDR3 in DNA: TGTGCCAGCAGCTTGACAGGGGGCGAAGAAAAACTGTTTTTT. V gene TRBV5-6 combines with J gene TRBJ1-4; TRBD1 agrees at 9 bases. Germline V gives CDR1 SGHDT, CDR2 YYEEEE. The CDR3 runs to 14 residues. Trimming cost V 1 base and J 8 bases; bases outside gene matches: 3.

V and J are TRBV12-3 or TRBV12-4 and TRBJ1-2, with a weak D call TRBD1 (6 bases). V lost 2 bases and J lost 5, with 12 bases in between. The CDR3 runs 14 residues. CDR3 sequence: CASSLTGAYYGYTF. As DNA, the CDR3 is TGTGCCAGCAGTTTAACGGGGGCCTATTATGGCTACACCTTC.

This clonotype showed up just a few times. The rearrangement joins TRBV7-4 to TRBJ2-7; TRBD1 might be the D (5 bases). V lost 6 bases and J 3 bases, leaving 15 bases between the germline ends. The V gene's germline CDR1 is SGHVT and CDR2 SQSDAQ. This CDR3 has 14 residues. In DNA, the CDR3 is TGTGCCAGCAGTTTGGTTGACAGAATCTACGAGCAGTACTTC. Translation gives CASSLVDRIYEQYF.

The genes are TRBV20-1 and TRBJ1-6; D remains unclear. Germline-derived CDR1 and CDR2 are DFQATT and SNEGSKA (reference sequence). CDR3 size: 16 residues. V dropped 0 bases and J dropped 3 bases, with 12 bases sitting between them. As DNA, the CDR3 is TGCAGTGCTAGAGATTCGGGCGGCGGCTATAATTCACCCCTCCACTTT. Translated: CSARDSGGGYNSPLHF.

This clonotype was observed many times. CDR3 loop: CASSEVGSSYEQYF. Here the CDR3 DNA reads TGCGCCAGCAGTGAAGTTGGTAGCTCCTACGAGCAGTACTTC. This chain connects TRBV10-2 to TRBJ2-7; D unclear. Germline V gene data show CDR1 as WSHSY and CDR2 as SAAADI. V gave up 3 bases and J gave up 0 bases, with 9 bases separating them. The CDR3 is made up of 14 amino acids.

About this clonotype: A read error is possible here, since a much larger clone lies one base away. The chain joins TRBV12-3 or TRBV12-4 to TRBJ1-5; D call uncertain. Trimming shortened V by 6 bases and J by 6 bases, and 12 bases separated the two germline ends. CDR3 size: 13 residues. CDR3 bases: TGTGCCAGCAGGGAACGTTCGGGTCAGCCCCAGCATTTT. Amino acids: CASRERSGQPQHF.